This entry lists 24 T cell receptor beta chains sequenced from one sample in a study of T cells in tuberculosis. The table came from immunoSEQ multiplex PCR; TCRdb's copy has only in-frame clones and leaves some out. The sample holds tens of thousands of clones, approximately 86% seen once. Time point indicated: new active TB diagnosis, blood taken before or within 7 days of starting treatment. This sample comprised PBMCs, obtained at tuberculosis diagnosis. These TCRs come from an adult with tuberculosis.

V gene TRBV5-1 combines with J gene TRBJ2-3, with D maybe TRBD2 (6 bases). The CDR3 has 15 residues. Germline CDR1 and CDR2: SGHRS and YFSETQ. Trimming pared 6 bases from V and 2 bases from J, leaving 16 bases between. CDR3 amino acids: CASKGASVLTDTQYF. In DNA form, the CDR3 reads TGCGCCAGCAAGGGAGCTAGCGTTCTCACAGATACGCAGTATTTT.

This CDR3 is CASSLLASAVNEQFF. The CDR3 region has the DNA TGTGCCAGCAGTTTATTGGCTAGCGCGGTCAATGAGCAGTTCTTC. The genes are TRBV27 and TRBJ2-1, with D possibly matching TRBD2 (6 bases). The CDR3 covers 15 residues. Looked up from germline, CDR1 is MNHEY and CDR2 is SMNVEV (reference sequence). Trimming took off 1 base at V and 6 bases at J, with 13 bases between the two ends.

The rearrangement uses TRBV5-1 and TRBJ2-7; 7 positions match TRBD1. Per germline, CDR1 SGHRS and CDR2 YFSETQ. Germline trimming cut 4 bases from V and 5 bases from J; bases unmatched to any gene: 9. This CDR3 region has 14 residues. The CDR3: CASSPQDRLDEQYF. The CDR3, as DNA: TGCGCCAGCAGCCCTCAGGACAGGTTGGACGAGCAGTACTTC.

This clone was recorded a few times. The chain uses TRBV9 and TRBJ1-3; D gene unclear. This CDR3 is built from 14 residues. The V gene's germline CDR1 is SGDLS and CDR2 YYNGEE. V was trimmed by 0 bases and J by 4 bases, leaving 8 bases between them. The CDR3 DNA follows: TGTGCCAGCAGCGTAGTAGGAGTGGGAAACACCATATATTTT. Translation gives CASSVVGVGNTIYF.

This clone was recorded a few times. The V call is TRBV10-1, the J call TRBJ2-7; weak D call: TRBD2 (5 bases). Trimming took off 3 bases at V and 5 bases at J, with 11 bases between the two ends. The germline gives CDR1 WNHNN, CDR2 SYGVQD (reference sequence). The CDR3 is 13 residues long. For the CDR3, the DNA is TGCGCCAGCAGTGATCCTCCCGGGGACGAGCAGTACTTC. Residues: CASSDPPGDEQYF.

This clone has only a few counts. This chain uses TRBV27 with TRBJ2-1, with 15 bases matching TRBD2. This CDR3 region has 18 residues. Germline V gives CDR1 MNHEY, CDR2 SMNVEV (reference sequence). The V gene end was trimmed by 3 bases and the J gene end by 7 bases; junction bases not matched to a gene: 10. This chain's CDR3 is CASSLRLLGTSGGNEQFF. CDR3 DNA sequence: TGTGCCAGCAGTTTGAGACTACTTGGGACTAGCGGGGGGAATGAGCAGTTCTTC.

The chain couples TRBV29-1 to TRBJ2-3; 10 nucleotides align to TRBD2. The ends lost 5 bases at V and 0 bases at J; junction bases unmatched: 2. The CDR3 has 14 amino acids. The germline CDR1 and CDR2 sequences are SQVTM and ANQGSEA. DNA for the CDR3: TGCAGCGTTAGCGGGAGGGGTAGCACAGATACGCAGTATTTT. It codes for CSVSGRGSTDTQYF.

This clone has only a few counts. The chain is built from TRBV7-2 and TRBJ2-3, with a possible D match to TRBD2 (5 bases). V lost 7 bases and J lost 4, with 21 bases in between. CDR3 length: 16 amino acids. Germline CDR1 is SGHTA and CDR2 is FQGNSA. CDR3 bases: TGTGCCAGCACCCCGCGTACCGGGATTACGGCAGATACGCAGTATTTT. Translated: CASTPRTGITADTQYF. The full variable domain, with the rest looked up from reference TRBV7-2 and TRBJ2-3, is GAGVSQSPSNKVTEKGKDVELRCDPISGHTALYWYRQSLGQGLEFLIYFQGNSAPDKSGLPSDRFSAERTGGSVSTLTIQRTQQEDSAVYLCASTPRTGITADTQYFGPGTRLTVL.

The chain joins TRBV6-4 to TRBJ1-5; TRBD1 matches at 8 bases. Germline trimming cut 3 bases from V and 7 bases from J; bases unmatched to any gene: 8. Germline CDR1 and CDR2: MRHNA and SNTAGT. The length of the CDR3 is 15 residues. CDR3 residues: CASSESPGGIQPQHF. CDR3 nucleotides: TGTGCCAGCAGTGAATCTCCAGGGGGCATACAGCCCCAGCATTTT.

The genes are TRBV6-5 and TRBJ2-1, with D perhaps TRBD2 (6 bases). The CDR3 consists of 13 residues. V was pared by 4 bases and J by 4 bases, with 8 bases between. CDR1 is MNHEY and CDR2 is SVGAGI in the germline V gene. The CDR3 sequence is CASSWGLYNEQFF. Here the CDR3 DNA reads TGTGCCAGCAGTTGGGGACTTTACAATGAGCAGTTCTTC.

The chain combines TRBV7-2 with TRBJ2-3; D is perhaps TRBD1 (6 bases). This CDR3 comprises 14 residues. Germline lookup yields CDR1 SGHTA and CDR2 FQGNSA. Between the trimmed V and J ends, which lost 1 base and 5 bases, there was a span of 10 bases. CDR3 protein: CASSLVGAQDTQYF. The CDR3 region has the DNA TGTGCCAGCAGCTTAGTGGGGGCACAAGATACGCAGTATTTT. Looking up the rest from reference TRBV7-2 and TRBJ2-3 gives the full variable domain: GAGVSQSPSNKVTEKGKDVELRCDPISGHTALYWYRQSLGQGLEFLIYFQGNSAPDKSGLPSDRFSAERTGGSVSTLTIQRTQQEDSAVYLCASSLVGAQDTQYFGPGTRLTVL.

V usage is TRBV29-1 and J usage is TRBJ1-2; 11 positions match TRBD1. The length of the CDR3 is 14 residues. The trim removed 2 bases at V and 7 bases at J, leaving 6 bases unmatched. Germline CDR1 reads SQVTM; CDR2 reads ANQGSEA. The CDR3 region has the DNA TGCAGCGTTGAAAGAGGACAGGGGGCTACTGGCTACACCTTC. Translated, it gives CSVERGQGATGYTF. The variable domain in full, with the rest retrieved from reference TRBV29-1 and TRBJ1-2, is SAVISQKPSRDICQRGTSLTIQCQVDSQVTMMFWYRQQPGQSLTLIATANQGSEATYESGFVIDKFPISRPNLTFSTLTVSNMSPEDSSIYLCSVERGQGATGYTFGSGTRLTVV.

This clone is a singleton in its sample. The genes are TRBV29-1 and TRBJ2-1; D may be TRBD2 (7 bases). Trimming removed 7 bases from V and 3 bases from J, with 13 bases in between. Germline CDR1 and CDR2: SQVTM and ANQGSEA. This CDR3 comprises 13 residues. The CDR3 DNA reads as TGCAGCGGTGGAGGGGGGGGCTACAATGAGCAGTTCTTC. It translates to CSGGGGGYNEQFF.

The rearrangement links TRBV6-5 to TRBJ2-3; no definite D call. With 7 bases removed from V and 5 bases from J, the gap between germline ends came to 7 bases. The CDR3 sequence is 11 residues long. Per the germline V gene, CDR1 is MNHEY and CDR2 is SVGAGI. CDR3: CASTRRDTQYF. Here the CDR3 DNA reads TGTGCCAGCACCCGTAGAGATACGCAGTATTTT.

The CDR3 region has the DNA TGTGCCAGCAGCCTACAGGGGGCCCTAAGCACAGATACGCAGTATTTT. Translating gives CASSLQGALSTDTQYF. The chain is built from TRBV11-3 and TRBJ2-3; 9 bases match TRBD1. CDR1 and CDR2 (germline): SGHNT, YENEEA. CDR3 length equals 16 residues. V was pared by 5 bases and J by 0 bases, with 6 bases of the junction left unmatched.

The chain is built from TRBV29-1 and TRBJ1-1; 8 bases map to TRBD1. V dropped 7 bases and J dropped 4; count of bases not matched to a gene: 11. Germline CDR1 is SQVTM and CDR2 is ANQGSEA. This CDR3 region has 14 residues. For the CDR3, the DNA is TGCAGCGCTGGACAGGGACGAGGGTTCACTGAAGCTTTCTTT. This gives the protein CSAGQGRGFTEAFF. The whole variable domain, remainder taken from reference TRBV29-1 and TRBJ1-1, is SAVISQKPSRDICQRGTSLTIQCQVDSQVTMMFWYRQQPGQSLTLIATANQGSEATYESGFVIDKFPISRPNLTFSTLTVSNMSPEDSSIYLCSAGQGRGFTEAFFGQGTRLTVV.

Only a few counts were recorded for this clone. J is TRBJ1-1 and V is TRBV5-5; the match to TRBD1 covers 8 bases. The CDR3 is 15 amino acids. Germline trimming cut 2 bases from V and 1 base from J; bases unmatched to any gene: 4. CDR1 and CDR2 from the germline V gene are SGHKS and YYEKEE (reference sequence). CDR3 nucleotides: TGTGCCAGCAGCTTTTGGGGACAGGAGAACACTGAAGCTTTCTTT. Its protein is CASSFWGQENTEAFF. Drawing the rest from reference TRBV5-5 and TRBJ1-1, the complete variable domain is DAGVTQSPTHLIKTRGQQVTLRCSPISGHKSVSWYQQVLGQGPQFIFQYYEKEERGRGNFPDRFSARQFPNYSSELNVNALLLGDSALYLCASSFWGQENTEAFFGQGTRLTVV.

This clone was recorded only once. In DNA form, the CDR3 reads TGTGCCAGCAGCGTCGCGGCGATCCCGATTTACGAGCAGTACTTC. Its protein product is CASSVAAIPIYEQYF. The rearrangement uses TRBV9 and TRBJ2-7; D not resolved. The germline CDR1 and CDR2 sequences are SGDLS and YYNGEE. Trimming removed 2 bases from V and 4 bases from J, with 16 bases in between. CDR3 size: 15 residues. The full variable domain, with the rest looked up from reference TRBV9 and TRBJ2-7, is DSGVTQTPKHLITATGQRVTLRCSPRSGDLSVYWYQQSLDQGLQFLIQYYNGEERAKGNILERFSAQQFPDLHSELNLSSLELGDSALYFCASSVAAIPIYEQYFGPGTRLTVT.

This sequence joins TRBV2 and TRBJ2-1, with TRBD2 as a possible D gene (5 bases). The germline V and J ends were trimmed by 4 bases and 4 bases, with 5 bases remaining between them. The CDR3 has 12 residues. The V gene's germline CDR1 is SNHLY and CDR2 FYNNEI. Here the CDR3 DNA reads TGTGCCAGCAGTGCGGGGTACAATGAGCAGTTCTTC. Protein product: CASSAGYNEQFF.

The CDR3 loop reads CASKAGGQGDMIGYTF. In DNA, the CDR3 is TGTGCCAGCAAAGCTGGGGGACAGGGAGATATGATTGGCTACACCTTC. The chain uses TRBV27 and TRBJ1-2; 9 bases fit TRBD1. The CDR3 is 16 amino acids. The V gene's germline CDR1 is MNHEY and CDR2 SMNVEV (reference sequence). The J segment lost 7 bases and the V segment lost 7 bases, leaving 16 bases of the junction unmatched.

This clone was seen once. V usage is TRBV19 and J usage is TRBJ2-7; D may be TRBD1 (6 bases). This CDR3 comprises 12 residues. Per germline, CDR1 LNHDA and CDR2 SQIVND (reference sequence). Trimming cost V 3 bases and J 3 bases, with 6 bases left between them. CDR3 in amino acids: CASSMDSYEQYF. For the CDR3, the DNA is TGTGCCAGTAGTATGGACAGCTACGAGCAGTACTTC.

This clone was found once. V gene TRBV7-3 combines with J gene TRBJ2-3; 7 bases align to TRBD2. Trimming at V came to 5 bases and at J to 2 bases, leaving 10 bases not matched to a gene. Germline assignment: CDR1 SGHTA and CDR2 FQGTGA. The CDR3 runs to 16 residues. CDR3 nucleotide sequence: TGTGCCAGCAGCCCCGTACTAGCGAGGTTCACAGATACGCAGTATTTT. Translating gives CASSPVLARFTDTQYF.

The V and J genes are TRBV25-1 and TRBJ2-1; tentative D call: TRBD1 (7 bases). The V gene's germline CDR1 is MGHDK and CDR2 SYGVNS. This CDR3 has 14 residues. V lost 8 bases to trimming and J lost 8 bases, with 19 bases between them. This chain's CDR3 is CASLGRGVSDEQFF. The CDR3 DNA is TGTGCCAGCCTCGGCAGGGGGGTATCGGATGAGCAGTTCTTC. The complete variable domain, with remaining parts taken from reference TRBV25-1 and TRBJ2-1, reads EADIYQTPRYLVIGTGKKITLECSQTMGHDKMYWYQQDPGMELHLIHYSYGVNSTEKGDLSSESTVSRIRTEHFPLTLESARPSHTSQYLCASLGRGVSDEQFFGPGTRLTVL.

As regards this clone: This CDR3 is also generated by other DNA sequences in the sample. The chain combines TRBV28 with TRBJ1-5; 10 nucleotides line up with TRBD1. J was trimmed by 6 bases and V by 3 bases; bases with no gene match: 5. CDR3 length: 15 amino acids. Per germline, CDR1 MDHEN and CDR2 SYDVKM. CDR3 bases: TGTGCCAGCAGTTTGGGACAGGGGTTCCGTCAGCCCCAGCATTTT. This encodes CASSLGQGFRQPQHF.